This T cell receptor (beta chain) was identified during a study of blood T cell repertoires in COVID-19. The wider study: Samples came from the United States, Italy and Spain, spanning acute and convalescent COVID-19. In each case, the material was cDNA or gDNA derived from T cells, B-cell-depleted T cells, or PBMCs.

Original analysis: Amplification of reference gene primers was used by the study to estimate nucleated cell counts. Repertoires were generated with immunoSEQ multiplex PCR, while TCRdb's copy carries only in-frame clones and drops some. The V and J calls and clone size were taken over from that table, and D and trimming were inferred from the DNA. The table has about 150,000 clones, 65% to 85% seen once. There are a few counts of this clone. The germline CDR1 and CDR2 sequences are LNHNV and YYDKDF (reference sequence). The CDR3 runs to 14 residues. Trimming cost V 3 bases and J 1 base, with 9 bases left between them.

This chain joins TRBV15 and TRBJ1-1; D is uncertain. Sequencing was done on a sample of peripheral blood. The clonotype originates from a woman in her forties or fifties with acute or convalescent COVID-19. CDR3 sequence: CATSSRRENTEAFF. DNA of the CDR3: TGTGCCACCAGCAGCAGGAGGGAGAACACTGAAGCTTTCTTT.